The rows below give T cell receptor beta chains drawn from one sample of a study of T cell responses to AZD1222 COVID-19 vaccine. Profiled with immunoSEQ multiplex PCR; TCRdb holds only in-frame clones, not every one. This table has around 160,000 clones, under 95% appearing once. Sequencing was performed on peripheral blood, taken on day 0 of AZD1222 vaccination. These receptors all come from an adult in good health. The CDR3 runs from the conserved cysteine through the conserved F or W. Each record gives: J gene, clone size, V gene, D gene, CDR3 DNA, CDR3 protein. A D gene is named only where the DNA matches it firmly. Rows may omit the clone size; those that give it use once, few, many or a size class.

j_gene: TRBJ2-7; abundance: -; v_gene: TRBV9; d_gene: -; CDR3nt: TGTGCCAGCAGCGTAGTGGGGGGATCCGACTACGAGCAGTACTTC; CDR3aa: CASSVVGGSDYEQYF
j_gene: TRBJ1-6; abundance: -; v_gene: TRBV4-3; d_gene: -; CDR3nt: TGCGCCAGCAGCCAAGAGGAGCAGTTGGGCCTCGAGGACCTCCACTTT; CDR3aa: CASSQEEQLGLEDLHF
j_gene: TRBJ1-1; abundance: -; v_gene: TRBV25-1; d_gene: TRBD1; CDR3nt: TGTGCCAGCGGGCGGCAGGGACAGGGCTCTGAAGCTTTCTTT; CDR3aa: CASGRQGQGSEAFF
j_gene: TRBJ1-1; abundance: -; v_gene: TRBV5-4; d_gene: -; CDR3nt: TGTGCCAGCACCCGAGGGGCCGAGTTAACTGAAGCTTTCTTT; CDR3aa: CASTRGAELTEAFF
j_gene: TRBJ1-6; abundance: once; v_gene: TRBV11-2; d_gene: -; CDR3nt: TGTGCCAGCAGCTTACAACAGAATTTTTCACCCCTCCACTTT; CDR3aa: CASSLQQNFSPLHF
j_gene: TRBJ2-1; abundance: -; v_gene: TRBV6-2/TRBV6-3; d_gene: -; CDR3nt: TGTGCCAGCAGTACGAGCGAGACAAGCTACAATGAGCAGTTCTTC; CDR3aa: CASSTSETSYNEQFF
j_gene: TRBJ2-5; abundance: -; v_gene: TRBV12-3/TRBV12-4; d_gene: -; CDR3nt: TGTGCCAGCAGTTTGCAGGGGCAAGAGACCCAGTACTTC; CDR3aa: CASSLQGQETQYF
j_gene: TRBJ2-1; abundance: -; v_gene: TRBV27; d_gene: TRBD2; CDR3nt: TGTGCCAGCAGTTTTTCGGCTAGCGGACCGCTCTCCCCCAATGAGCAGTTCTTC; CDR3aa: CASSFSASGPLSPNEQFF
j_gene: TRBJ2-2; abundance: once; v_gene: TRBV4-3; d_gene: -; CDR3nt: TGCGCCAGCAGTCCCCTCATACAGGGAGGTGGCACCGGGGAGCTGTTTTTT; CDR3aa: CASSPLIQGGGTGELFF
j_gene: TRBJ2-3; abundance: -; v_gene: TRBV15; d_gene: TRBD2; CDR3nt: TGTGCCACCAGCAGAGATCGGGCGGGGGGAAGCACAGATACGCAGTATTTT; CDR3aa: CATSRDRAGGSTDTQYF